This T cell receptor beta chain originates from a study of shared clonotypes between healthy human individuals. The naive CD8 fraction comprised CD45RO-negative cells positively selected for CCR7 and excluded terminally differentiated effector memory CD45RA+ cells. The assay was immunoSEQ multiplex PCR, and TCRdb's table has in-frame clones only and misses some. The sample yields about 2.1 million clones, about 93% seen once. With 4 bases removed from V and 3 bases from J, the gap between germline ends came to 17 bases. The CDR3 extends over 15 amino acids. CDR1 SGDLS and CDR2 YYNGEE come from the germline V gene.

The V call is TRBV9, the J call TRBJ2-7; D is uncertain. Sequencing was carried out using naive CD8+ T cells from PBMCs. The TCR comes from a man between 18 and 29 years old in good health. Some clones in this sample may be carry-over from other donors' samples. CDR3 sequence reads: CASSPFPSFDYEQYF. The CDR3 region has the DNA TGTGCCAGCAGCCCCTTTCCTAGTTTCGACTACGAGCAGTACTTC.